Listed below are T cell receptor beta chains from one sample, sequenced in a study of regulatory T cells in long-lasting Graves disease. A single record per CDR3 protein comes from TCRdb applying MiXCR to the multiplex PCR reads. The table records 560,000 or so distinct CDR3 sequences, around 15% of them present only once. The data also belong to a second study, concerning T cells in Graves' hyperthyroidism and ophthalmopathy.

The starting material was peripheral blood mononuclear cells (PBMCs), obtained at new diagnosis, from a patient treated with antithyroid drugs. The receptors were gathered from a man in his late teens or twenties with Graves disease. The CDR3 runs from the conserved cysteine through the conserved F or W.

TRBJ2-7	16	TRBV5-1	CASSLEGAEFSYEQYF
TRBJ2-5	11	TRBV28	CASSTTETQYF
TRBJ2-2	14	TRBV2	CASSRSGMGGELFF
TRBJ2-7	11	TRBV20-1	CSARGTGEQYF
TRBJ2-1	16	TRBV19	CASSTPQGGVNNEQFF
TRBJ1-6	14	TRBV30	CAWNVGMVNSPLHF
TRBJ2-7	16	TRBV28	CASWGTPAKWNYEQYF
TRBJ2-3	15	TRBV5-1	CASSLASGAPDTQYF
TRBJ2-7	13	TRBV6-2/TRBV6-3	CASSWGQVYEQYF
TRBJ2-3	13	TRBV3-1	CASSQNTRDTQYF
TRBJ2-5	14	TRBV20-1	CSASGHPVEETQYF
TRBJ2-5	11	TRBV20-1	CSVGLSKTQYF
TRBJ2-6	14	TRBV5-5	CASSVISGANVLTF
TRBJ2-4	15	TRBV28	CAGSNRLANKNIQYF
TRBJ1-4	15	TRBV4-1	CASSHPSLGAIELFF
TRBJ2-1	15	TRBV20-1	CSAREGGSSYNEQFF
TRBJ2-7	17	TRBV13	CASSLAALAGGNYEQYF
TRBJ2-2	19	TRBV5-5	CASSWGQGPTVPNTGELFF
TRBJ1-1	12	TRBV2	CASSDLDSRPFF
TRBJ2-7	11	TRBV3-1	CASSQDYEQYF
TRBJ2-1	19	TRBV5-6	CASSLIGLAGEISDNEQFF
TRBJ1-1	14	TRBV6-2/TRBV6-3	CASRSIIMNTEAFF